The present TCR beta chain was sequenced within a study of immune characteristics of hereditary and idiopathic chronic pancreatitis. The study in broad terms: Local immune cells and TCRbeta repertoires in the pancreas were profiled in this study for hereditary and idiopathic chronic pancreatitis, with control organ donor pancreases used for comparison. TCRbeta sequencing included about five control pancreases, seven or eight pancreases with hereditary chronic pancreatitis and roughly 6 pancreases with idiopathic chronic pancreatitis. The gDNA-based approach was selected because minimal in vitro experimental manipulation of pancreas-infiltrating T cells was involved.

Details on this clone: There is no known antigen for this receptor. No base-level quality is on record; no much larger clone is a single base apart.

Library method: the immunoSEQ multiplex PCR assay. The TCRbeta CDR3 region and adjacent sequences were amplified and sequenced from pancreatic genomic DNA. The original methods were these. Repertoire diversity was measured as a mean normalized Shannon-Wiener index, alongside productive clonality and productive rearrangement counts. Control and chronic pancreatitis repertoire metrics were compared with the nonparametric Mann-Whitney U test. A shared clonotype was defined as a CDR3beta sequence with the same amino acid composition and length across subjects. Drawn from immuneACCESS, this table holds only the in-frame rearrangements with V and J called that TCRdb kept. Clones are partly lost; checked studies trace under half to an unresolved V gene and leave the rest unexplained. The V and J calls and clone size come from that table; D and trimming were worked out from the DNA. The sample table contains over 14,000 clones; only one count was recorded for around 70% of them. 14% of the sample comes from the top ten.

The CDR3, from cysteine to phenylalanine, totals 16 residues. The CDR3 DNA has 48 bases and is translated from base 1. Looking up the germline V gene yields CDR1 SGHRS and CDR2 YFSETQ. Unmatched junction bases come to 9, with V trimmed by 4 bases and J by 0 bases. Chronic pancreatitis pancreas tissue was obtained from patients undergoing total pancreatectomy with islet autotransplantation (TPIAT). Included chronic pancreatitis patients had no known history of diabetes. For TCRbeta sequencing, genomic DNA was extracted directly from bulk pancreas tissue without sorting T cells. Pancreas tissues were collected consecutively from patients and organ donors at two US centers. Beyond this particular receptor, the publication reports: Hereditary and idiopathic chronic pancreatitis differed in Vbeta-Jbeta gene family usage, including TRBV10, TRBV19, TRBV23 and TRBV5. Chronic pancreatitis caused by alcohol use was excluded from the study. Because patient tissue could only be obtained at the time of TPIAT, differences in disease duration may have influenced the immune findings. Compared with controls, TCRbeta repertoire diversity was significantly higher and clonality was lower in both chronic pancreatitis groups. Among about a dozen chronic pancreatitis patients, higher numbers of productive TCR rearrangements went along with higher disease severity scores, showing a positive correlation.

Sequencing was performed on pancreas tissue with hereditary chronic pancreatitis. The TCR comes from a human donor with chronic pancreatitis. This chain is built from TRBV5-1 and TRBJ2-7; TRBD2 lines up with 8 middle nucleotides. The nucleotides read TGCGCCAGCAGCGCCCTTACCGGGACTAGCTCCTACGAGCAGTACTTC. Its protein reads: CASSALTGTSSYEQYF.